This is a list of T cell receptor beta chains from one sample in a study of PD-1 blockade in classical Hodgkin lymphoma. Method: immunoSEQ multiplex PCR; TCRdb's copy keeps in-frame clones and lacks some. The repertoire holds tens of thousands of clones, with under 70% as singletons. The source material was peripheral blood mononuclear cells (PBMCs), sampled before the second cycle of nivolumab. These receptors were obtained from a human donor with classical Hodgkin lymphoma. The CDR3 runs from the conserved cysteine through the conserved F or W. A D gene is named only where the DNA matches it firmly. The size entry is marked missing in some rows and otherwise reads once, few, many or a size class.

j_gene	v_gene	d_gene	len	abundance	CDR3aa	CDR3nt
TRBJ1-2	TRBV2	TRBD1	14	.	CASRTGTANYGYTF	TGTGCCAGCAGGACCGGGACAGCTAACTATGGCTACACCTTC
TRBJ1-5	TRBV28	TRBD1	15	once	CASTLGQVNNQPQHF	TGTGCCAGCACCCTCGGACAGGTGAACAATCAGCCCCAGCATTTT
TRBJ2-3	TRBV28	.	16	.	CASSFQGGAYTDTQYF	TGTGCCAGCAGTTTTCAGGGCGGGGCCTACACAGATACGCAGTATTTT
TRBJ2-1	TRBV4-3	.	16	once	CASSQETGNSYNEQFF	TGCGCCAGCAGCCAAGAAACGGGGAACTCCTACAATGAGCAGTTCTTC
TRBJ1-2	TRBV18	TRBD1	14	.	CASSSGQGDRGYTF	TGTGCCAGCTCATCGGGACAGGGGGATCGGGGCTACACCTTC
TRBJ2-3	TRBV7-9	.	13	.	CASSPRVTDTQYF	TGTGCCAGCAGCCCCCGAGTCACAGATACGCAGTATTTT
TRBJ2-4	TRBV6-5	.	16	.	CASSYSRGAAKNIQYF	TGTGCCAGCAGTTACTCAAGGGGCGCCGCCAAAAACATTCAGTACTTC
TRBJ2-5	TRBV28	.	14	.	CASSLSGSSETQYF	TGTGCCAGCAGTTTATCCGGGTCGAGTGAGACCCAGTACTTC
TRBJ2-5	TRBV6-4	TRBD2	14	few	CASTRTSLKETQYF	TGTGCCAGCACCCGGACTAGCCTCAAAGAGACCCAGTACTTC
TRBJ2-1	TRBV4-2	.	17	.	CASSQDPGAGANNEQFF	TGTGCCAGCAGCCAAGATCCAGGGGCAGGGGCGAACAATGAGCAGTTCTTC
TRBJ1-5	TRBV15	.	16	.	CATSRDVGRSNQPQHF	TGTGCCACCAGCAGAGACGTAGGAAGGAGCAATCAGCCCCAGCATTTT
TRBJ1-1	TRBV11-1	.	13	.	CASSFGLGAVAFF	TGTGCCAGCAGCTTTGGTTTGGGGGCTGTTGCTTTCTTT
TRBJ1-5	TRBV19	TRBD1	15	.	CASSIWGTANQPQHF	TGTGCCAGTAGTATATGGGGGACAGCTAATCAGCCCCAGCATTTT
TRBJ1-5	TRBV27	.	16	.	CASSLKGGYSNQPQHF	TGTGCCAGCAGTTTAAAAGGGGGGTATAGCAATCAGCCCCAGCATTTT
TRBJ1-1	TRBV19	.	20	.	CASSPIALGRSRSMNTEAFF	TGTGCCAGTAGTCCGATTGCTCTAGGACGGTCAAGGTCCATGAACACTGAAGCTTTCTTT
TRBJ2-2	TRBV27	TRBD2	15	.	CASSPIGTSRGELFF	TGTGCCAGCAGTCCGATCGGGACTAGCAGAGGGGAGCTGTTTTTT
TRBJ1-4	TRBV13	.	15	.	CASSLGPGLTRQLYF	TGTGCCAGCAGCTTAGGACCGGGACTAACTAGACAGCTTTATTTT
TRBJ1-1	TRBV19	TRBD1	15	.	CASSIRQGVFTEAFF	TGTGCCAGTAGTATTAGACAGGGGGTTTTCACTGAAGCTTTCTTT
TRBJ2-5	TRBV27	TRBD2	17	.	CASSSLGLAGRQETQYF	TGTGCCAGCAGTTCCCTAGGACTAGCGGGAAGGCAAGAGACCCAGTACTTC
TRBJ2-7	TRBV5-1	.	16	.	CASSAYTGTAIYEQYF	TGCGCCAGCAGCGCATATACCGGGACGGCTATCTACGAGCAGTACTTC
TRBJ2-5	TRBV6-6	.	14	few	CASSYSNFQETQYF	TGTGCCAGCAGTTACTCAAATTTTCAAGAGACCCAGTACTTC
TRBJ1-6	TRBV7-2	.	14	.	CASSQYFLLDPLHF	TGTGCCAGCAGCCAGTATTTCTTGCTCGATCCCCTCCACTTT
TRBJ1-1	TRBV2	.	13	.	CASSVGQNTEAFF	TGTGCCAGCAGTGTCGGACAGAACACTGAAGCTTTCTTT
TRBJ1-2	TRBV7-9	TRBD1	15	.	CASSYGQGGNYGYTF	TGTGCCAGCAGTTATGGACAGGGGGGTAACTATGGCTACACCTTC
TRBJ1-1	TRBV6-5	TRBD1	13	few	CASRLQGAVEAFF	TGTGCCAGCAGGCTACAGGGGGCGGTTGAAGCTTTCTTT